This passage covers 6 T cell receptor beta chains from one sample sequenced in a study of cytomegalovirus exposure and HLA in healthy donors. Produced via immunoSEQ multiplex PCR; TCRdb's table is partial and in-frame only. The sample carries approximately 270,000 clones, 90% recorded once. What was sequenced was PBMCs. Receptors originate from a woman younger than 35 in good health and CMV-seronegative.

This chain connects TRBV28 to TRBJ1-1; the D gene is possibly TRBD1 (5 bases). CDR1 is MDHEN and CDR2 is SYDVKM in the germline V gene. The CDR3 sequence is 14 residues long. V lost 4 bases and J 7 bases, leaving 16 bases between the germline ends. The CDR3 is CASSSPGGTSEAFF. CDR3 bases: TGTGCCAGCAGTTCCCCCGGGGGAACTAGTGAAGCTTTCTTT.

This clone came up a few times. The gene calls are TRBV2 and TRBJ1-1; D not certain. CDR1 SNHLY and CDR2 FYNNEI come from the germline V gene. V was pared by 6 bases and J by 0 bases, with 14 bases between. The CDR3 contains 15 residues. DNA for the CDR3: TGTGCCAGCAGGGCCGACACGGTCATGAACACTGAAGCTTTCTTT. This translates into CASRADTVMNTEAFF.

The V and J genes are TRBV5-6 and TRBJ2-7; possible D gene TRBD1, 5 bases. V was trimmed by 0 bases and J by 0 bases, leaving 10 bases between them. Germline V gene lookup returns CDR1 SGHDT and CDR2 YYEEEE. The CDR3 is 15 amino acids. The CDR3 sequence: CASSLGGADSYEQYV. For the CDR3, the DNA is TGTGCCAGCAGCTTGGGTGGGGCTGACTCCTACGAGCAGTACGTC.

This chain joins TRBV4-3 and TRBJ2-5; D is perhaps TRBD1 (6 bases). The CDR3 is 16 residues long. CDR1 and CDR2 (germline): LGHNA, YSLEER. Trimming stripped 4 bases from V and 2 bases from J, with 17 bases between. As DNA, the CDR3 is TGCGCCAGCAGCCGGGGGCACGGGTTTCGACAAGAGACCCAGTACTTC. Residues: CASSRGHGFRQETQYF.

The CDR3 reads CASRTGEETQYF. The CDR3 DNA follows: TGTGCCAGCAGGACCGGGGAGGAGACCCAGTACTTC. This chain uses TRBV7-9 with TRBJ2-5, with D perhaps TRBD2 (5 bases). Germline V lookup: CDR1 SEHNR, CDR2 FQNEAQ (reference sequence). V was pared by 6 bases and J by 5 bases, with 10 bases between. This CDR3 spans 12 amino acids. Filled out from reference TRBV7-9 and TRBJ2-5, the complete variable domain reads DTGVSQNPRHKITKRGQNVTFRCDPISEHNRLYWYRQTLGQGPEFLTYFQNEAQLEKSRLLSDRFSAERPKGSFSTLEIQRTEQGDSAMYLCASRTGEETQYFGPGTRLLVL.

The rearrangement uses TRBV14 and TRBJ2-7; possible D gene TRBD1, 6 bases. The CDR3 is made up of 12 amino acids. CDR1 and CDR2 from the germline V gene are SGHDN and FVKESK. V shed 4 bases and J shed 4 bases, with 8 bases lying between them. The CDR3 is CASSRQGYEQYF. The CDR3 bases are TGTGCCAGCAGCCGGCAGGGGTACGAGCAGTACTTC.